The T cell receptor beta chain under discussion was sequenced for a study of identical twins. This CDR3 spans 13 amino acids. V was clipped by 7 bases and J by 8 bases; unmatched bases: 6. Germline lookup yields CDR1 SEHNR and CDR2 FQNEAQ (reference sequence). Using its own MiXCR run on the 5' RACE reads, TCRdb lists one record per CDR3 protein. This table has some 600,000 distinct CDR3 sequences, around 7.4% appearing once. Many counts were recorded for this clonotype. A further study also used this sample, focusing on yellow fever vaccine responses in identical twins.

The receptor's source is a woman aged 18-35 years in good health. The sequencing sample was made of PBMCs. The chain links TRBV7-9 to TRBJ1-4; 8 bases fit TRBD1. The CDR3 reads CASNRGAGEKLFF. For the CDR3, the DNA is TGTGCCAGCAACAGGGGGGCTGGGGAAAAACTGTTTTTT.